These 19 T cell receptor beta chains were all obtained from the same sample, sequenced in a study of breast tumors, draining lymph nodes, adjacent tissues. The lymph nodes were axillary draining lymph nodes from breast cancer patients. TCRdb redid the calling of the multiplex PCR reads with MiXCR, one entry per CDR3 protein. The data show about 180,000 distinct CDR3 sequences, with roughly a third seen just once and around 4.1% held by the top ten. Source material: axillary lymph node tissue. These receptors originate from a female donor with breast cancer. Some clones in this sample may be carry-over from other donors' samples.

As concerns this clonotype: In this CDR3 the conserved last residue, phenylalanine or tryptophan, is missing, so a read error is likely. The DNA is left out, because the CDR3 cannot be placed on it with certainty; the CDR3 is given as TCRdb lists it. The rearrangement joins TRBV20-1 to TRBJ2-3; no DNA check was done on the table's D call, TRBD2. The length of the CDR3 is 15 amino acids, counting both ends. Germline CDR1 reads DFQATT; CDR2 reads SNEGSKA (reference sequence). The CDR3 here is CSGGTRGRSPTSSTS.

This chain links TRBV7-3 with TRBJ2-2, with D possibly matching TRBD2 (7 bases). The CDR3 consists of 15 residues. Germline CDR1 is SGHTA and CDR2 is FQGTGA. V gave up 3 bases and J gave up 5 bases, with 13 bases separating them. CDR3 in amino acids: CASSFQGRGTGELFF. For the CDR3, the DNA is TGTGCCAGCAGCTTCCAGGGGAGGGGGACCGGGGAGCTGTTTTTT. Complete variable domain (other parts from reference TRBV7-3 and TRBJ2-2): GAGVSQTPSNKVTEKGKYVELRCDPISGHTALYWYRQSLGQGPEFLIYFQGTGAADDSGLPNDRFFAVRPEGSVSTLKIQRTERGDSAVYLCASSFQGRGTGELFFGEGSRLTVL.

CDR3 sequence (DNA): TGTGCCAGCAGTGGACCCCCAGCGGGAGTTAATGCAGATACGCAGTATTTT. Amino acids: CASSGPPAGVNADTQYF. V usage is TRBV5-4 and J usage is TRBJ2-3, with 8 positions matching TRBD2. CDR3 length equals 17 residues. Trimming removed 5 bases from V and 4 bases from J; junction bases left unmatched: 15. The germline V gene encodes CDR1 SGHNT and CDR2 YYREEE (reference sequence). Supplemented by reference TRBV5-4 and TRBJ2-3, the full variable domain reads ETGVTQSPTHLIKTRGQQVTLRCSSQSGHNTVSWYQQALGQGPQFIFQYYREEENGRGNFPPRFSGLQFPNYSSELNVNALELDDSALYLCASSGPPAGVNADTQYFGPGTRLTVL.

Only one count was recorded for this clonotype. Its ends do not fully match the called genes, so a read error is possible. The chain is built from TRBV29-1 and TRBJ2-6; D call uncertain. The germline gives CDR1 SQVTM, CDR2 ANQGSEA. CDR3 length: 14 residues. CDR3 in DNA: TGCAACGTCCTAAGGGATACTGGGGTCAACGTCCTGACTTTC. As protein: CNVLRDTGVNVLTF.

The chain carries TRBV20-1 and TRBJ2-2; D is perhaps TRBD1 or TRBD2 (5 bases each). The germline CDR1 and CDR2 sequences are DFQATT and SNEGSKA (reference sequence). This CDR3 contains 15 residues. The V end was cut by 3 bases, the J end by 3 bases, with 14 bases between. The CDR3, as DNA: TGCAGTGCTAGCAGGGACGAGGGCTACACCGGGGAGCTGTTTTTT. Translation gives CSASRDEGYTGELFF.

This clonotype has ten or more counts. The chain combines TRBV5-1 with TRBJ2-2; a weak D match, TRBD1 (5 bases). V was clipped by 2 bases and J by 3 bases, with 17 bases between them. This CDR3 region has 17 residues. Looked up from germline, CDR1 is SGHRS and CDR2 is YFSETQ. The CDR3 DNA reads TGCGCCAGCAGCTTTTCAGGAAAGGGGCCGTACACCGGGGAGCTGTTTTTT. Translated: CASSFSGKGPYTGELFF.

The J gene is TRBJ1-4, the V gene TRBV18; 8 bases map to TRBD1. The germline gives CDR1 KGHSH, CDR2 LQKENI. The CDR3 is 17 residues long. Losses at the gene ends were 3 bases for V and 4 bases for J; bases not matched to a gene: 10. CDR3 coding DNA: TGTGCCAGCTCACCCCAGTCTCGGACAGGGAGTAATGAAAAACTGTTTTTT. This sequence encodes CASSPQSRTGSNEKLFF.

In this sample, this clonotype turned up many times. The rearrangement links TRBV2 to TRBJ1-5, with TRBD1 matching over 9 bases. The CDR3 loop spans 19 amino acids. Germline lookup yields CDR1 SNHLY and CDR2 FYNNEI. V lost 6 bases, J lost 6 bases, and 21 bases stayed unmatched. The CDR3 sequence: CASSVTRDRDKLGSQPQHF. CDR3 DNA sequence: TGTGCCAGCAGCGTTACGCGGGACAGGGACAAGCTCGGTAGTCAGCCCCAGCATTTT.

This clonotype was detected many times. The CDR3 nucleotides are TGCGCCAGCAGCCAAGAGACAGAGGGCTATGGCTACACCTTC. This codes for CASSQETEGYGYTF. J is TRBJ1-2 and V is TRBV4-1; tentative D call: TRBD1 (5 bases). Germline V CDR1 and CDR2: MGHRA, YSYEKL. The CDR3 contains 14 residues. The germline V and J ends were trimmed by 0 bases and 4 bases, with 9 bases remaining between them.

This clonotype was seen many times. The chain couples TRBV9 to TRBJ2-1; no firm D call. Trimming took off 2 bases at V and 8 bases at J, with 11 bases between the two ends. The germline V gene has CDR1 SGDLS and CDR2 YYNGEE. The CDR3 spans 13 residues. The chain's CDR3 is CASSVGSTDEQFF. The CDR3 DNA reads as TGTGCCAGCAGCGTCGGAAGTACGGATGAGCAGTTCTTC.

Note on this clonotype: A much larger clone lies a single base off, so this may be a read error. V gene TRBV5-6 combines with J gene TRBJ2-3; D not certain. The CDR3 sequence is 16 residues long. Germline V gene lookup returns CDR1 SGHDT and CDR2 YYEEEE. V was pared by 3 bases and J by 4 bases, with 18 bases between. CDR3: CASSSRLRVSADTQYF. CDR3 DNA: TGTGCCAGCAGCTCACGATTAAGGGTATCGGCAGATACGCAGTATTTT.

This clonotype was counted at least ten times. V is TRBV29-1 and J is TRBJ2-1; D remains ambiguous. V dropped 3 bases and J dropped 8 bases, with 17 bases sitting between them. CDR1 and CDR2 from the germline V gene are SQVTM and ANQGSEA. The CDR3 has 14 amino acids. As DNA, the CDR3 is TGCAGCGTTGACCGCCTAGGAAGTCTCGATGAGCAGTTCTTC. As protein: CSVDRLGSLDEQFF.

V usage is TRBV3-1 and J usage is TRBJ2-6; no clear D. V shed 7 bases and J shed 3 bases, with 16 bases lying between them. This CDR3 is 16 amino acids long. Germline values: CDR1 LGHDT, CDR2 YNNKEL (reference sequence). CDR3 DNA: TGTGCCAGCACCCTAGGTCGGGCCGTTGGGGCCAACGTCCTGACTTTC. Translating it yields CASTLGRAVGANVLTF.

This chain connects TRBV10-3 to TRBJ2-5, with 9 positions matching TRBD1. J was trimmed by 2 bases and V by 9 bases; bases with no gene match: 4. Germline V gives CDR1 ENHRY, CDR2 SYGVKD. CDR3 length: 13 amino acids. The CDR3: CAIQGASQETQYF. CDR3 sequence (DNA): TGTGCCATACAGGGGGCCTCTCAAGAGACCCAGTACTTC.

The chain employs TRBV12-3 or TRBV12-4 and TRBJ1-2, with D unclear. The CDR3 spans 12 residues. V lost 6 bases to trimming and J lost 6 bases, with 11 bases between them. For the CDR3, the DNA is TGTGCCAGCAGAGCGAGCGGAAATGGCTACACCTTC. Protein product: CASRASGNGYTF.

Ten or more counts support this clonotype. J is TRBJ2-7 and V is TRBV6-5; 8 positions match TRBD1. Unmatched junction bases numbered 5, after V lost 4 bases and J lost 6 bases. Germline loops: CDR1 MNHEY, CDR2 SVGAGI. The CDR3 length is 13 residues. CDR3 nucleotides: TGTGCCAGCAGTTTTGGACAGGGAGGCGAGCAGTACTTC. Translating gives CASSFGQGGEQYF.

There are many counts of this clonotype. The V and J genes are TRBV19 and TRBJ1-5; weak D call: TRBD1 (6 bases). The V gene's germline CDR1 is LNHDA and CDR2 SQIVND (reference sequence). V lost 6 bases and J 1 base, leaving 13 bases between the germline ends. The CDR3 length is 15 residues. CDR3 sequence: CASSTGKRSNQPQHF. In nucleotides, the CDR3 is TGTGCCAGTAGCACAGGGAAACGAAGCAATCAGCCCCAGCATTTT.

This clonotype was detected many times. The J gene is TRBJ2-7, the V gene TRBV11-2, with D possibly being TRBD2 (5 bases). CDR1 and CDR2 (germline): SGHAT, FQNNGV. Trimming stripped 7 bases from V and 3 bases from J, with 13 bases between. The CDR3 runs 13 residues. The CDR3 protein is CASTVTGSYEQYF. The CDR3, as DNA: TGTGCCAGCACTGTGACTGGGAGCTACGAGCAGTACTTC.

This clonotype was detected many times. V gene TRBV20-1 combines with J gene TRBJ2-7, with 12 bases fitting TRBD1. The germline V gene has CDR1 DFQATT and CDR2 SNEGSKA (reference sequence). V was clipped by 5 bases and J by 5 bases; unmatched bases: 4. The CDR3 has 13 amino acids. CDR3 bases: TGCAGTGCTTCCGGGACAGGGGGCCACGAGCAGTACTTC. It is translated as CSASGTGGHEQYF.